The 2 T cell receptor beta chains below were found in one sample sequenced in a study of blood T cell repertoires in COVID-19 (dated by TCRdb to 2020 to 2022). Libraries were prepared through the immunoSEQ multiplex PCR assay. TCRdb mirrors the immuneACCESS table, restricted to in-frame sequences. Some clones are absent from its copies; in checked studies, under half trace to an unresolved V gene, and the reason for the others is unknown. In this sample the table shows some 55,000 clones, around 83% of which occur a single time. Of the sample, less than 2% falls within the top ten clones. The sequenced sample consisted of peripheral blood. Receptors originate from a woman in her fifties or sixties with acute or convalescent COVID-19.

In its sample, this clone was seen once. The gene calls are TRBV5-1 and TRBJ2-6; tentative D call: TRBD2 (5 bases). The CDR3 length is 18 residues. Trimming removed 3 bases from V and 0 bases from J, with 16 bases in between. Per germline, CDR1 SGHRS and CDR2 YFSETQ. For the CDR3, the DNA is TGCGCCAGCAGCTCAACAACTGGACTGTCCTCTGGGGCCAACGTCCTGACTTTC. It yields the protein CASSSTTGLSSGANVLTF.

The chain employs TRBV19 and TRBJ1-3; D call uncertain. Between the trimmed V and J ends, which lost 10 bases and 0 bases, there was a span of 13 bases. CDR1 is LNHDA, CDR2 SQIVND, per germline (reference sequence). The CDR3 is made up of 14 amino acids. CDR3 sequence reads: CATEGSFSGNTIYF. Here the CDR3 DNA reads TGTGCCACCGAGGGCAGCTTCTCTGGAAACACCATATATTTT.